A single T cell receptor beta chain is shown here with its context. V was cut by 2 bases and J by 8 bases, with 7 bases left in between. Per the germline V gene, CDR1 is DFQATT and CDR2 is SNEGSKA (reference sequence). The CDR3 is 11 residues long. The entry originates in a study of blood T cell repertoires in COVID-19. Study background: The United States, Italy and Spain supplied acute and convalescent COVID-19 samples. In each case, the material was cDNA or gDNA derived from T cells, B-cell-depleted T cells, or PBMCs.

Authors' analysis steps: Estimates of nucleated cell counts were drawn from the amplification of reference gene primers. TCRdb's table, derived via immunoSEQ multiplex PCR, lists solely in-frame clones and lacks some. The V and J calls and clone size are taken from that table; D and trimming were inferred from the DNA. Here the sample spans a few hundred thousand clones, about 88% being singletons. The sequencing sample was made of peripheral blood. The source is a man between 60 and 70 years old who had recovered from COVID-19. The chain links TRBV20-1 to TRBJ2-1, with a tentative D call TRBD1 (6 bases). CDR3 region: CSARPGDEQFF. CDR3 sequence (DNA): TGCAGTGCTAGACCAGGGGATGAGCAGTTCTTC.